This T cell receptor beta chain was sequenced in a study of blood T cell repertoires in COVID-19. TCRdb's copy holds only in-frame clones and misses some; the assay was immunoSEQ multiplex PCR. The sample yields roughly 69,000 clones, around four fifths seen once. Germline V gives CDR1 SGHRS, CDR2 YFSETQ. CDR3 length equals 14 residues. The V end was cut by 2 bases, the J end by 5 bases, with 14 bases between. Sample: peripheral blood. The TCR sequence derives from a man in his sixties with COVID-19, enrolled during active disease. This rearrangement joins TRBV5-1 to TRBJ2-7; tentatively, D is TRBD1 (6 bases). The CDR3 DNA reads TGCGCCAGCAGCTTCGCCAGGGGTTTCCACGAGCAGTACTTC. It codes for CASSFARGFHEQYF.